This TCR beta chain was documented in a study of molecular identifiers for immune sequencing clone quantification. This clonotype showed up many times. As yet, its antigen is unknown. TCRdb reprocessed the PCR reads via MiXCR and lists one record per CDR3 protein. Among some 94,000 distinct CDR3 sequences listed, approximately 23% were seen once. Overall study results and limits: Identical TCR molecules sharing a barcode could underestimate highly expanded clone sizes.

This TCR came from a human donor in good health. Some libraries in this study had Jurkat cell RNA spiked in. Material: naive CD8+ T cells from blood, with Jurkat cell RNA spiked in. Subset here: FACS-sorted CD8+CD4-CCR7+CD45RA+ naive T cells.

The CDR3 is CASRPGVRPFEQYF. Written as DNA, the CDR3 is TGTGCCAGCAGGCCCGGGGTACGGCCCTTCGAGCAGTACTTC. The rearrangement joins TRBV27 to TRBJ2-7; D perhaps matches TRBD2 (5 bases). This CDR3 has 14 amino acids. Germline CDR1 is MNHEY and CDR2 is SMNVEV (reference sequence). Trimming stripped 6 bases from V and 6 bases from J, with 18 bases between.